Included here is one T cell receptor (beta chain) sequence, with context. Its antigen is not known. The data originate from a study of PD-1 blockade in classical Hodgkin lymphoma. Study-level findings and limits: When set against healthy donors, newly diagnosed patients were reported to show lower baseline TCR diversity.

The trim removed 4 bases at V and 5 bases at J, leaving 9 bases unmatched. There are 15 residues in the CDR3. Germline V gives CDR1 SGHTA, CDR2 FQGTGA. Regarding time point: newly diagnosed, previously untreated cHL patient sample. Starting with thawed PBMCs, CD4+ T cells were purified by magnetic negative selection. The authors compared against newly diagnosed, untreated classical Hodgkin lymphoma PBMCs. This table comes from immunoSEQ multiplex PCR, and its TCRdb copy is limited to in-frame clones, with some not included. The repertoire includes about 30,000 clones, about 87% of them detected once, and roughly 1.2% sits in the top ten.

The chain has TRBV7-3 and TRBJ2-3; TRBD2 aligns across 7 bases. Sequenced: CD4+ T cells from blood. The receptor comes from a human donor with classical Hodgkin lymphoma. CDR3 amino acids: CASSSVAGAIDTQYF. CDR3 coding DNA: TGTGCCAGCAGCTCCGTGGCGGGAGCTATAGATACGCAGTATTTT.